These 4 T cell receptor beta chains were sequenced from one sample in a study of T cell responses to AZD1222 COVID-19 vaccine. Sequencing used immunoSEQ multiplex PCR; TCRdb keeps in-frame clones, though not all of them. The sample yields about 150,000 clones, 93% seen once. The material was peripheral blood, obtained on day 0 of AZD1222 vaccination. All receptors come from an adult in good health.

The V call is TRBV29-1, the J call TRBJ1-3; no reliable D call. With 0 bases removed from V and 0 bases from J, the gap between germline ends came to 3 bases. Germline V gives CDR1 SQVTM, CDR2 ANQGSEA. This CDR3 has 13 residues. DNA for the CDR3: TGCAGCGTTGAAGAGAGCTCTGGAAACACCATATATTTT. Translation: CSVEESSGNTIYF.

CDR3: CACKGEKEAFF. CDR3 nucleotides: TGTGCCTGCAAGGGTGAGAAAGAAGCTTTCTTT. This chain joins TRBV30 and TRBJ1-1; D not resolved. V shed 6 bases and J shed 8 bases, with 13 bases lying between them. The CDR3 has 11 amino acids. Germline CDR1 is GTSNPN and CDR2 is SVGIG (reference sequence).

The V gene is TRBV3-1 (or the pseudogene TRBV3-2), the J gene TRBJ2-1, with 14 nucleotides matching TRBD2. The CDR3 runs to 18 residues. J was trimmed by 6 bases and V by 2 bases; bases with no gene match: 9. Germline loops: CDR1 LGHDT, CDR2 YNNKEL (reference sequence). CDR3 loop: CASSQLLGGTSGSNEQFF. CDR3 nucleotide sequence: TGTGCCAGCAGCCAACTCCTAGGTGGGACTAGCGGGAGCAATGAGCAGTTCTTC.

The CDR3 DNA follows: TGTGCCAGCAAGCTCTGGGGAACTGAAGCTTTCTTT. This gives the protein CASKLWGTEAFF. The chain carries TRBV6-6 and TRBJ1-1; D is uncertain. This CDR3 is built from 12 residues. Germline loops: CDR1 MNHNY, CDR2 SVGAGI (reference sequence). The V gene lost 7 bases and the J gene lost 5 bases, with 11 bases spanning the gap.